A single sample is the source of the 12 T cell receptor beta chains below, sequenced in a study of blood T cell repertoires in COVID-19. Measured with immunoSEQ multiplex PCR; TCRdb has only the in-frame clones, and not every one. The sample has 200,000 to 300,000 clones, 80% to 90% seen once; the top ten hold under 2.5%. The material sequenced was peripheral blood. All receptors derive from a man between 25 and 39 years old with active or convalescent COVID-19.

The rearrangement uses TRBV6-1 and TRBJ2-2, with unresolved D. The CDR3 is 15 residues long. Per germline, CDR1 MNHNS and CDR2 SASEGT. Trimming took off 2 bases at V and 4 bases at J, with 11 bases between the two ends. The CDR3 DNA follows: TGTGCCAGCAGTGAATTACTTGGCGGCACCGGGGAGCTGTTTTTT. It codes for CASSELLGGTGELFF.

The J gene is TRBJ1-6, the V gene TRBV2; D is perhaps TRBD1 (5 bases). V shed 7 bases and J shed 4 bases, with 17 bases lying between them. Germline CDR1 SNHLY, CDR2 FYNNEI. This CDR3 comprises 16 residues. The CDR3 sequence is CASKSGSGGYNSPLHF. CDR3 nucleotide sequence: TGTGCCAGCAAGAGTGGATCGGGGGGGTATAATTCACCCCTCCACTTT.

The CDR3 bases are TGTGCCAGCAGAGACTTCGGGAACACCGGGGAGCTGTTTTTT. This encodes CASRDFGNTGELFF. This chain connects TRBV7-2 to TRBJ2-2, with unresolved D. Germline V gene lookup returns CDR1 SGHTA and CDR2 FQGNSA. V was trimmed by 6 bases and J by 1 base, leaving 9 bases between them. This CDR3 is built from 14 residues.

This clone was seen only a few times. The rearrangement links TRBV6-1 to TRBJ1-6, with 8 bases lining up with TRBD1. Germline V gene lookup returns CDR1 MNHNS and CDR2 SASEGT. CDR3 length: 16 residues. The junction had 6 bases not matched to a gene; V was cut back by 4 bases and J by 4 bases. Here the CDR3 reads CASSGSGGRYNSPLHF. CDR3 coding DNA: TGTGCCAGCAGTGGCTCAGGGGGCAGATATAATTCACCCCTCCACTTT.

The chain uses TRBV3-1 (or the pseudogene TRBV3-2) and TRBJ2-5; weak D call: TRBD2 (5 bases). This CDR3 has 18 amino acids. Germline V CDR1 and CDR2: LGHDT, YNNKEL (reference sequence). The V end was cut by 1 base, the J end by 5 bases, with 23 bases between. The CDR3 coding sequence is TGTGCCAGCAGCCAAGTTTCTTTTCCGGACTTCGGTCTGGAGACCCAGTACTTC. Protein product: CASSQVSFPDFGLETQYF.

The chain links TRBV7-2 to TRBJ2-5, with TRBD1 identical over 9 bases. Looked up from germline, CDR1 is SGHTA and CDR2 is FQGNSA. V lost 6 bases, J lost 4 bases, and 6 bases stayed unmatched. This CDR3 contains 14 residues. In DNA, the CDR3 is TGTGCCAGCAGTCTACAGGGGGCGCGAGAGACCCAGTACTTC. Protein: CASSLQGARETQYF.

The chain couples TRBV30 to TRBJ2-5, with TRBD1 matching over 9 bases. CDR3 length equals 15 residues. Per the germline V gene, CDR1 is GTSNPN and CDR2 is SVGIG (reference sequence). V dropped 2 bases and J dropped 4; count of bases not matched to a gene: 8. CDR3 sequence reads: CAWSRLGGQGETQYF. The DNA of the CDR3 is TGTGCCTGGAGTCGGCTGGGGGGACAGGGAGAGACCCAGTACTTC.

The chain uses TRBV6-1 and TRBJ1-5; D may be TRBD1 (5 bases). There are 15 residues in the CDR3. Deletions cut 3 bases from V and 2 bases from J, with 11 bases between. Germline loops: CDR1 MNHNS, CDR2 SASEGT. Here the CDR3 reads CASSDGGGRNQPQHF. The DNA of the CDR3 is TGTGCCAGCAGTGATGGGGGAGGTCGCAATCAGCCCCAGCATTTT.

The V gene is TRBV6-5, the J gene TRBJ2-7; 8 bases map to TRBD2. Germline values: CDR1 MNHEY, CDR2 SVGAGI. Trimming cost V 4 bases and J 4 bases; bases outside gene matches: 6. CDR3 length equals 14 residues. The CDR3 DNA reads as TGTGCCAGCAGTTTACGGCGGGGGGTTTACGAGCAGTACTTC. Protein sequence: CASSLRRGVYEQYF.

The J gene is TRBJ1-4, the V gene TRBV27, with TRBD1 matching 10 bases. Germline CDR1 MNHEY, CDR2 SMNVEV (reference sequence). The V segment lost 4 bases and the J segment 8 bases; nucleotides outside the gene matches: 16. The CDR3 sequence is 18 residues long. The CDR3 here is CASSSWRGTGTGVEKLFF. DNA of the CDR3: TGTGCCAGCAGTTCTTGGCGCGGCACCGGGACAGGGGTGGAAAAACTGTTTTTT.

This clone was counted a few times. The chain combines TRBV6-5 with TRBJ1-4; D remains ambiguous. The CDR3 is 14 residues long. CDR1 and CDR2 (germline): MNHEY, SVGAGI. V gave up 8 bases and J gave up 8 bases, with 18 bases separating them. CDR3 coding DNA: TGTGCCAGCGGGGAGAGGTGGGAGGGAGAAAAACTGTTTTTT. Translating it yields CASGERWEGEKLFF.

A few counts support this clone. The rearrangement links TRBV20-1 to TRBJ1-2; D is ambiguous. Germline loops: CDR1 DFQATT, CDR2 SNEGSKA (reference sequence). The V gene lost 3 bases and the J gene lost 5 bases, with 13 bases spanning the gap. The CDR3 totals 13 residues. CDR3 sequence: CSASYQSGYGYTF. CDR3 in DNA: TGCAGTGCTAGTTACCAATCGGGGTATGGCTACACCTTC.